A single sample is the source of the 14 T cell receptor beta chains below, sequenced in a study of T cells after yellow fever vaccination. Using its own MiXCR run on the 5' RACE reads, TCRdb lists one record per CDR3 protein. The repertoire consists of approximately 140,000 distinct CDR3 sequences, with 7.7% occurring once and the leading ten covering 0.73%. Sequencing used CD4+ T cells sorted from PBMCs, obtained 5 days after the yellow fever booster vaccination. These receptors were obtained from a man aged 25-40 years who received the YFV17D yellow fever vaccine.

In DNA form, the CDR3 reads TGCAGTGCGCCTTGGGACAGGGTAAGAAGCGAGCAGTTCTTC. Its protein is CSAPWDRVRSEQFF. The chain combines TRBV20-1 with TRBJ2-1, with 9 positions matching TRBD1. CDR3 length equals 14 residues. The germline CDR1 and CDR2 sequences are DFQATT and SNEGSKA (reference sequence). After removal of 6 bases from V and 10 bases from J, the junction contained 13 bases not matched to a gene.

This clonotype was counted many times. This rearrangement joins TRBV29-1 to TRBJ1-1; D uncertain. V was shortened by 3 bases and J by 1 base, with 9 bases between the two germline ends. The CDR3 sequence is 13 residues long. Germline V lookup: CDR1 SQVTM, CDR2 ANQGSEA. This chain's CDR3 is CSVETVPNTEAFF. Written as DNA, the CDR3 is TGCAGCGTTGAGACGGTGCCGAACACTGAAGCTTTCTTT.

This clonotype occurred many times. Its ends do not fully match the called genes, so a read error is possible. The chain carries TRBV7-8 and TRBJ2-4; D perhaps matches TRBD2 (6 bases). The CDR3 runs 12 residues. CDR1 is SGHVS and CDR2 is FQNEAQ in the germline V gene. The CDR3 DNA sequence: TGTGCCAGCAGCGAAGTTCCGGGACGGAGGGTCTTC. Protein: CASSEVPGRRVF.

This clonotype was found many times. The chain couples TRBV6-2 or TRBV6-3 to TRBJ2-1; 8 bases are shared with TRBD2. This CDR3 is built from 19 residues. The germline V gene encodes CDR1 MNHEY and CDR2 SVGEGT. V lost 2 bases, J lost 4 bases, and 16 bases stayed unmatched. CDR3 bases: TGTGCCAGCAGTTACAGGGGACTAGATTTGAGTTTGCCTTACAATGAGCAGTTCTTC. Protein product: CASSYRGLDLSLPYNEQFF.

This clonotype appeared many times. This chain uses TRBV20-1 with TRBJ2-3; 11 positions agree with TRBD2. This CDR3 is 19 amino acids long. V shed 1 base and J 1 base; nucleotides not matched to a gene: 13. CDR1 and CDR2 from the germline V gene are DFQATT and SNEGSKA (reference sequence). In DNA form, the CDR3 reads TGCAGTGCTAGAGTGCCTGCTAGCGGGAGGTATCTCGGCACAGATACGCAGTATTTT. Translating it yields CSARVPASGRYLGTDTQYF.

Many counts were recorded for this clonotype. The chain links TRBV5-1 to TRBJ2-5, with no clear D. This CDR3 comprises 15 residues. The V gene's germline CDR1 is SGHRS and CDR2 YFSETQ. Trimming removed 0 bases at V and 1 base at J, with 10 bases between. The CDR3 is CASSLGRSSQETQYF. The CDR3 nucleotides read TGCGCCAGCAGCTTGGGCAGGAGCTCCCAAGAGACCCAGTACTTC.

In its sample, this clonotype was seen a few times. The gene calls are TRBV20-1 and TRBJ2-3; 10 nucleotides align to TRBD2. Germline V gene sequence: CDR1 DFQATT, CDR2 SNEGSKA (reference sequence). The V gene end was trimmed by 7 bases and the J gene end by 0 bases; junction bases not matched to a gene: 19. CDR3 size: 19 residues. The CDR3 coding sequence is TGCAGTGTTTCTCCAGCGGAAGCGGGAGGGCCTTGGAGCACAGATACGCAGTATTTT. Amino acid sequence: CSVSPAEAGGPWSTDTQYF.

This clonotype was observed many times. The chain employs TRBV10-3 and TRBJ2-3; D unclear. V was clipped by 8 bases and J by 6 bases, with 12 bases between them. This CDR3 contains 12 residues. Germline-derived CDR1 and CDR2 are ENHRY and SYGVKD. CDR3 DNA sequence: TGTGCCATCTCTCCATCAACGGATACGCAGTATTTT. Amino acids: CAISPSTDTQYF.

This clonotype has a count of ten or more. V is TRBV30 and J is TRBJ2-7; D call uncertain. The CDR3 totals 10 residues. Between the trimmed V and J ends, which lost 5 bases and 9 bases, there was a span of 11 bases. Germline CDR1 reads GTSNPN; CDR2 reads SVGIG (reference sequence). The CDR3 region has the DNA TGTGCCTGGGGCCGGACCAGGCAGTACTTC. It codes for CAWGRTRQYF.

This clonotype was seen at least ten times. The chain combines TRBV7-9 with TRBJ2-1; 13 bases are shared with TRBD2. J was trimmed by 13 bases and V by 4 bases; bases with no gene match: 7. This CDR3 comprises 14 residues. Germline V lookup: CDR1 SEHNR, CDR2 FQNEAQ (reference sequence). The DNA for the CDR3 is TGTGCCAGCAGCTGGGAGGGACTAGCGGGAACCCAGTTCTTC. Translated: CASSWEGLAGTQFF.

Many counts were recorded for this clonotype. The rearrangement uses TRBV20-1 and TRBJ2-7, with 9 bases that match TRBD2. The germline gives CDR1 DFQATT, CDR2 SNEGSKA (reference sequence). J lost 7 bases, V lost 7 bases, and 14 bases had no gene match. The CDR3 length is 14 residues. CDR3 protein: CSVSVVAGAWEQYF. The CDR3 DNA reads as TGCAGTGTCTCGGTAGTAGCGGGAGCGTGGGAGCAGTACTTC.

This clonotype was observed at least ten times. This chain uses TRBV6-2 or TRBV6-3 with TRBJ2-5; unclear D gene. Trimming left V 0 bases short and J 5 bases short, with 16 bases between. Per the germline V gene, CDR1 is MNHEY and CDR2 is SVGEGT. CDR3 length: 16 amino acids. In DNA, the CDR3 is TGTGCCAGCAGTTACTCGCGCGTAGGAAGAACGGAGACCCAGTACTTC. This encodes CASSYSRVGRTETQYF.

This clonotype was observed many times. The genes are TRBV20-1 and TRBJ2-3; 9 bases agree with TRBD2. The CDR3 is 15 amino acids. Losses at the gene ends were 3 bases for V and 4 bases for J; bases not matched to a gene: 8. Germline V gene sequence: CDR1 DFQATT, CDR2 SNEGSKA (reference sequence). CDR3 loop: CSASESSGVSDTQYF. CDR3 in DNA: TGCAGTGCTAGCGAGTCTAGCGGGGTCTCAGATACGCAGTATTTT.

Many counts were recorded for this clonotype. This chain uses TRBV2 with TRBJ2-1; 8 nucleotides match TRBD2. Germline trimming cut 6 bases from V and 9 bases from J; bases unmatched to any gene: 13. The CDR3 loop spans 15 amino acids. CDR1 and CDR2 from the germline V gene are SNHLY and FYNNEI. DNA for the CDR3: TGTGCCAGCAGGCGAACAGCGGGAGAGTTCGGTGAGCAGTTCTTC. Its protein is CASRRTAGEFGEQFF.